This record covers a single T cell receptor beta chain. Its antigen remains unidentified. These data belong to a study of tumor-infiltrating lymphocytes in primary liver carcinoma. For the study at large: The study included patients who were men and women aged 30 to 69 years. Study-wide results and limits: Among the pair types, tumor region pairs showed more overlap than tumor-adjacent and tumor-blood pairs. The study found a significantly higher top-250-clone fraction in tumors than in blood (p = 0.039).

There are 14 residues in the CDR3. Per the germline V gene, CDR1 is MNHEY and CDR2 is SVGEGT. With 6 bases removed from V and 11 bases from J, the gap between germline ends came to 20 bases. Germline DNA was also extracted, while the blood RNA originated from unsorted whole blood. About 4 milliliters of peripheral blood were drawn presurgically. Synthesis of TCR beta cDNA was carried out from 500 ng total RNA with a constant-region primer. For TCR beta, libraries were produced by three nested multiplex PCR rounds using slightly modified ARM-PCR. For approximately 9 cycles apiece, the opening two PCR rounds ran with TRBV1-TRBV30 forward primers and a C-beta reverse primer. TCRdb passed the multiplex PCR reads through MiXCR, listing each CDR3 protein once. The repertoire holds hundreds of thousands of distinct CDR3 sequences, with roughly 60% as singletons.

Sequencing was done on a sample of peripheral blood. The TCR comes from a woman aged 25 to 39 with primary liver carcinoma and hepatitis B virus infection. The chain combines TRBV6-2 or TRBV6-3 with TRBJ2-1; perhaps D is TRBD1 or TRBD2 (5 bases each). CDR3 DNA: TGTGCCAGCAGATCGGATGACAGCCGGGGTAAGCAGTTCTTC. Protein sequence: CASRSDDSRGKQFF.